The clone carrying this T cell receptor (beta chain) was picked up a small number of times. Antigen: not known. TCRdb processed the reads anew with MiXCR; each CDR3 protein has one entry. This table has approximately 750,000 distinct CDR3 sequences, 35% to 45% appearing once. The sample belongs to a study of T cell repertoires in cytomegalovirus infection. Study-wide points: The cumulative frequency of public TCR beta families distinguished individuals who carried CMV together with the relevant HLA. HLA-C-restricted TCR beta clonotypes specific for CMV led the ex vivo response.

CDR3 length: 13 amino acids. Trimming removed 6 bases at V and 2 bases at J, with 9 bases between. Germline V gives CDR1 MDHEN, CDR2 SYDVKM. Sequencing was carried out using PBMCs. This receptor was identified in a human donor in good health (CMV status not recorded). Some clones in this sample may be carry-over from other donors' samples. The V and J genes are TRBV28 and TRBJ2-3; D is perhaps TRBD1 (5 bases). CDR3: CASRSGPTDTQYF. The CDR3 nucleotides are TGTGCCAGCAGATCAGGGCCCACAGATACGCAGTATTTT.